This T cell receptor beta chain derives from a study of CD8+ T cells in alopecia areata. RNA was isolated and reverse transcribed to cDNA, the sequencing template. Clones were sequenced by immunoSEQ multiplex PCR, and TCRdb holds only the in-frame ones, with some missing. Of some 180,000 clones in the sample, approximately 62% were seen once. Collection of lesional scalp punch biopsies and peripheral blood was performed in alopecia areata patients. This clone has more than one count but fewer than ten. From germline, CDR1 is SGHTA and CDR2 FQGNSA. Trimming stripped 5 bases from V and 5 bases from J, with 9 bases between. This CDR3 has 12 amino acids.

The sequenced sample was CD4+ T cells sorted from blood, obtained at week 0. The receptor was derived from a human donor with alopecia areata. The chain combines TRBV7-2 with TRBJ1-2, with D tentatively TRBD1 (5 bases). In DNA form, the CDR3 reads TGTGCCAGCAGCCTAGACAGTTATGGCTACACCTTC. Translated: CASSLDSYGYTF.